The T cell receptor beta chain under discussion was sequenced for a study of blood T cell repertoires in COVID-19. Study-level background: Specimens from acute and convalescent COVID-19 originated in the United States, Italy and Spain. T cells, B-cell-depleted T cells, or PBMCs provided the cDNA or gDNA that served as material.

The CDR3 extends over 15 amino acids. After removal of 5 bases from V and 2 bases from J, the junction contained 5 bases not matched to a gene. Germline CDR1 and CDR2: LNHDA and SQIVND (reference sequence). Original processing notes: Amplification with reference gene primers provided the estimates of nucleated cell counts. Method: immunoSEQ multiplex PCR; TCRdb's copy keeps in-frame clones and lacks some. That table supplies the V and J calls and clone size; D and trimming were determined from the DNA. The sample records 100,000 or so clones, 75% to 90% being singletons. In this sample, this clone turned up a few times.

The source is a human donor in a cohort sampled during active COVID-19. The chain employs TRBV19 and TRBJ1-5, with 8 bases fitting TRBD1. The sample comprised peripheral blood. This CDR3 reads CASSPQGAGNQPQHF. The CDR3 nucleotides read TGTGCCAGTAGTCCCCAGGGGGCTGGCAATCAGCCCCAGCATTTT.